The clone carrying this T cell receptor beta chain was counted many times. V was pared by 0 bases and J by 6 bases, with 11 bases of the junction left unmatched. The CDR3 contains 17 residues. Per germline, CDR1 MNHEY and CDR2 SMNVEV (reference sequence). This entry is derived from a study of molecular identifiers for immune sequencing clone quantification. TCRdb ran MiXCR on the PCR reads and lists one entry per CDR3 protein. The sample carries roughly 12,000 distinct CDR3 sequences, about 15% recorded once. From roughly 21,000 to 960,000 sorted cells, naive CD8 libraries were generated with 10%, 30% or 50% RNA.

This TCR was sampled from a human donor in good health. Some libraries in this study had Jurkat cell RNA spiked in. The material sequenced was naive CD8+ T cells from blood, with Jurkat cell RNA spiked in. Subset noted: FACS-sorted CD8+CD4-CCR7+CD45RA+ naive T cells. The rearrangement uses TRBV27 and TRBJ2-3, with TRBD2 matching over 8 bases. CDR3 region: CASSLSFLGGRSDTQYF. DNA of the CDR3: TGTGCCAGCAGTTTATCTTTTCTCGGCGGGAGGTCCGATACGCAGTATTTT.